The sequence of this TCR beta chain was determined in a study of human CD8 memory T cell subsets. It was negative magnetic separation that enriched the total CD8+ T cells. RNA was obtained from duplicate vials of roughly 140,000 sorted CD8+ T cells per subset. General study results and limits: Chao1 estimates suggested stem-like memory T cells exceeded precursor exhausted T cells in diversity. Stem-like memory and precursor exhausted T cells, unlike effector memory cells, were similarly highly diverse.

Germline loops: CDR1 DFQATT, CDR2 SNEGSKA (reference sequence). The CDR3 is made up of 14 amino acids. By UMI-labeled 5' RACE, the TCR beta libraries were made. From the 5' RACE reads, TCRdb lists one entry per CDR3 protein and no DNA. Its table records about 5,600 distinct CDR3 sequences. Notes on this clonotype: The antigen is unknown.

This TCR was sampled from a human donor in good health. The sequencing sample was made of CD8+ effector memory T cells (TEM) sorted from PBMCs. Described subset: effector memory CD8 T cells, CCR7- CD45RO+ CD95+. The V gene is TRBV20-1, the J gene TRBJ2-5; no DNA is available, so the TRBD1 call from TCRdb remains unchecked. CDR3 loop: CSAAPREMTETQYF.